This TCR beta chain was documented in a study of Ad26.COV2.S vaccination and SARS-CoV-2 variants. Germline V gene lookup returns CDR1 SGHNT and CDR2 YENEEA. The CDR3 length is 15 residues. J lost 6 bases, V lost 6 bases, and 9 bases had no gene match. Treatment specified: about 20 received Ad26.COV2.S at low or high dose, single or two shots; 5 received placebo; per-sample allocation not given. Day 63 after the first injection of vaccine or placebo was the sampling time. TCRdb's table, derived via immunoSEQ multiplex PCR, lists solely in-frame clones and lacks some. The table includes over 400,000 clones, 92% detected once.

The receptor was derived from a person aged 18-65 years who received the Ad26.COV2.S COVID-19 vaccine or a placebo. The chain uses TRBV11-3 and TRBJ2-2; TRBD1 aligns across 8 bases. This material consisted of peripheral blood, taken in a trial of Ad26.COV2.S vaccine versus placebo. DNA of the CDR3: TGTGCCAGCAGTGAAAAGACAGGGGCATCCGGGGAGCTGTTTTTT. Encoded protein: CASSEKTGASGELFF.